This T cell receptor beta chain was captured by sequencing in a study of cytomegalovirus exposure and HLA in healthy donors. Notes on this clone: Its antigen is not known.

J lost 0 bases, V lost 5 bases, and 7 bases had no gene match. CDR1 and CDR2 from the germline V gene are MDHEN and SYDVKM. The CDR3 runs 16 residues. Notes on the study in general: Listed as cytomegalovirus-associated were 164 TCR beta chains.

The study ran its PCR with 60 Vbeta and 13 Jbeta primers. Method: immunoSEQ multiplex PCR; TCRdb's copy keeps in-frame clones and lacks some. Here the sample table reports around 160,000 clones. The TCR sequence derives from a woman aged 45-59 years in good health and CMV-seronegative. The specimen was PBMCs. The chain joins TRBV28 to TRBJ2-7; 10 nucleotides agree with TRBD2. CDR3 DNA: TGTGCCAGCAGTCAATCTAGCGGGGGTCCCTCCTACGAGCAGTACTTC. It yields the protein CASSQSSGGPSYEQYF.